This T cell receptor beta chain was captured in a study of beta chain features in type 1 diabetes. Of the isolated RNA, all was reverse transcribed, and so the sequenced material was expressed TCRB transcripts. TCRdb's copy holds only in-frame clones and misses some; the assay was immunoSEQ multiplex PCR. The table lists 350,000 to 400,000 clones, roughly 15% of them singletons, with 0.019% in the top ten. After removal of 5 bases from V and 2 bases from J, the junction contained 11 bases not matched to a gene. From germline, CDR1 is SQVTM and CDR2 ANQGSEA. This CDR3 is built from 16 residues. A word on this clone: Its antigen is not known.

Sorted CD4+ subsets: naive, central memory, regulatory, stem cell-like memory (CD45RO/CCR7/CD25/CD127/CD95/CD27 panel). Study observations and caveats: Insertions were fewer and deletions more numerous at VDJ junctions in type 1 diabetes patients. A possible short-template PCR bias applies equally to patients and controls. Shorter TCRB CDR3s, moderately but significantly so, were found in Type 1 diabetes patients in all four CD4+ subsets.

The TCR was taken from a woman between 18 and 29 years old in good health. The specimen sequenced was naive CD4+ T cells from blood. This chain joins TRBV29-1 and TRBJ1-5; 8 bases match TRBD1. Here the CDR3 reads CSVQLQGGTGNQPQHF. The CDR3 DNA follows: TGCAGCGTTCAGTTACAGGGGGGAACGGGCAATCAGCCCCAGCATTTT.